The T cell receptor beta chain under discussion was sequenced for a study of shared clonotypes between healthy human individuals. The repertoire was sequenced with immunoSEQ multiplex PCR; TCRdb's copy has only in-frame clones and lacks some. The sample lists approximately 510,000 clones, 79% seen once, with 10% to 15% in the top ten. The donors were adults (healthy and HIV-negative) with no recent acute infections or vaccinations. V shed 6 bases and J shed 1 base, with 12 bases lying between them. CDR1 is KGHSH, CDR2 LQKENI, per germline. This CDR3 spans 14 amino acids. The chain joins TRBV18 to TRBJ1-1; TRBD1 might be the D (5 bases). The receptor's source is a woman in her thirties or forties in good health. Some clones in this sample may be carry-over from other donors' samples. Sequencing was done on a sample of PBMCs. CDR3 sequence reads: CASSHDQGNTEAFF. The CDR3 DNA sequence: TGTGCCAGCTCGCATGACCAGGGGAACACTGAAGCTTTCTTT.